What follows are 20 T cell receptor beta chains derived from one specimen sequenced in a study of siplizumab effects on memory and regulatory T cells. Sequencing used immunoSEQ multiplex PCR; TCRdb keeps in-frame clones, though not all of them. Of 90,000 to 150,000 clones listed, around 93% were seen once; the top ten hold over 0.15%. Specimen: non-Treg CD4+ T cells sorted from blood. Receptor source: a human donor in good health.

The V and J genes are TRBV6-5 and TRBJ1-6; tentatively, D is TRBD1 (5 bases). The CDR3 is 14 amino acids. With 6 bases removed from V and 4 bases from J, the gap between germline ends came to 10 bases. Germline V CDR1 and CDR2: MNHEY, SVGAGI. In DNA form, the CDR3 reads TGTGCCAGCAGGGGGGAGATGTATAATTCACCCCTCCACTTT. It is translated as CASRGEMYNSPLHF.

The chain combines TRBV28 with TRBJ2-1; 8 bases line up with TRBD2. V was clipped by 3 bases and J by 6 bases; unmatched bases: 13. Germline V CDR1 and CDR2: MDHEN, SYDVKM. This CDR3 has 17 amino acids. The CDR3 is CASSLYQRGTSRNEQFF. The CDR3 DNA reads as TGTGCCAGCAGTTTGTACCAGCGGGGGACCTCCCGCAATGAGCAGTTCTTC.

The J gene is TRBJ2-1, the V gene TRBV7-3, with D possibly matching TRBD2 (6 bases). Germline V CDR1 and CDR2: SGHTA, FQGTGA. The V end lost 3 bases, the J end lost 0 bases, and 6 bases lay between the germline ends. This CDR3 is built from 14 residues. Here the CDR3 DNA reads TGTGCCAGCAGCTTGGGAGGCTCCTACAATGAGCAGTTCTTC. Translation gives CASSLGGSYNEQFF.

The sample holds one count of this clone. CDR3 protein: CASSLGDQETQYF. CDR3 DNA: TGTGCCAGCAGCTTAGGGGACCAAGAGACCCAGTACTTC. The chain uses TRBV11-3 and TRBJ2-5; D not certain. V lost 1 base, J lost 0 bases, and 3 bases lay in between. The CDR3 has 13 residues. Germline CDR1 is SGHNT and CDR2 is YENEEA.

This chain uses TRBV4-1 with TRBJ1-5; tentative D call: TRBD1 (6 bases). Trimming shortened V by 1 base and J by 4 bases, and 17 bases separated the two germline ends. Germline V CDR1 and CDR2: MGHRA, YSYEKL. This CDR3 has 17 residues. The CDR3 nucleotides are TGCGCCAGCAGCCAAGGGACGGATCGGACAGTTAATCAGCCCCAGCATTTT. Its protein product is CASSQGTDRTVNQPQHF.

V is TRBV7-9 and J is TRBJ1-6; D is undetermined. The CDR3 is made up of 17 amino acids. Trimming cost V 0 bases and J 9 bases, with 18 bases left between them. Germline values: CDR1 SEHNR, CDR2 FQNEAQ (reference sequence). For the CDR3, the DNA is TGTGCCAGCAGCTTAGCGGGATCATATGGGCTAATTTCACCCCTCCACTTT. It yields the protein CASSLAGSYGLISPLHF.

Details on this clone: The same CDR3 can be traced to other DNA sequences in this sample. The CDR3 protein is CASSRGGNQPQHF. As DNA, the CDR3 is TGTGCCAGCTCAAGGGGAGGGAATCAGCCCCAGCATTTT. The J gene is TRBJ1-5, the V gene TRBV7-2; perhaps TRBD1 as D (5 bases). Trimming took off 8 bases at V and 4 bases at J, with 12 bases between the two ends. Germline lookup yields CDR1 SGHTA and CDR2 FQGNSA. The CDR3 runs to 13 residues.

The rearrangement uses TRBV2 and TRBJ1-5; D unclear. V dropped 3 bases and J dropped 5 bases, with 8 bases sitting between them. Germline-derived CDR1 and CDR2 are SNHLY and FYNNEI. The CDR3 is 13 residues long. DNA of the CDR3: TGTGCCAGCAGTGATGGAGGGTATCAGCCCCAGCATTTT. Residues: CASSDGGYQPQHF.

The J gene is TRBJ2-5, the V gene TRBV5-6; tentatively, D is TRBD1 (5 bases). The CDR3 has 14 amino acids. V was cut by 0 bases and J by 7 bases, with 13 bases left in between. Germline CDR1 and CDR2: SGHDT and YYEEEE. The CDR3, as DNA: TGTGCCAGCAGCTTGGGGCAGGGTATAGGGACCCAGTACTTC. As protein: CASSLGQGIGTQYF.

The chain employs TRBV30 and TRBJ2-1; D ambiguous. V dropped 0 bases and J dropped 9 bases, with 9 bases sitting between them. Germline lookup yields CDR1 GTSNPN and CDR2 SVGIG (reference sequence). The CDR3 length is 12 residues. Here the CDR3 reads CAWSVHWGEQFF. The CDR3 bases are TGTGCCTGGAGTGTACACTGGGGTGAGCAGTTCTTC.

This chain connects TRBV30 to TRBJ1-5; 8 nucleotides agree with TRBD1. Germline V CDR1 and CDR2: GTSNPN, SVGIG (reference sequence). There are 15 residues in the CDR3. With 3 bases clipped from V and 2 bases from J, the junction kept 6 bases outside the gene matches. CDR3 DNA sequence: TGTGCCTGGAGCTTAGGACAGGGCGGCAATCAGCCCCAGCATTTT. Translating it yields CAWSLGQGGNQPQHF.

The chain carries TRBV7-2 and TRBJ2-5, with TRBD2 matching 10 bases. J lost 3 bases, V lost 0 bases, and 10 bases had no gene match. The germline V gene has CDR1 SGHTA and CDR2 FQGNSA. This CDR3 is 18 amino acids long. CDR3 in amino acids: CASSLAGSGGRSEETQYF. DNA for the CDR3: TGTGCCAGCAGCTTAGCGGGTAGCGGGGGGAGATCGGAAGAGACCCAGTACTTC.

This clone was counted a single time. The genes are TRBV29-1 and TRBJ2-5, with D tentatively TRBD2 (6 bases). Germline values: CDR1 SQVTM, CDR2 ANQGSEA. The ends were cut back, 7 bases at V and 3 bases at J, with 18 bases in the middle. CDR3 length equals 14 residues. The DNA for the CDR3 is TGCAGCGCTGGGCGGGACTCCATGAAAGAGACCCAGTACTTC. The encoded protein is CSAGRDSMKETQYF.

This clone was seen a handful of times. The V and J genes are TRBV27 and TRBJ1-5; D is possibly TRBD1 (6 bases). The CDR3 is 15 amino acids. Germline CDR1 MNHEY, CDR2 SMNVEV (reference sequence). The V end lost 3 bases, the J end lost 7 bases, and 16 bases lay between the germline ends. Here the CDR3 DNA reads TGTGCCAGCAGTTTCCAGGGGAAGATGGGGCAGCCCCAGCATTTT. Translated: CASSFQGKMGQPQHF.

V is TRBV11-2 and J is TRBJ2-3; D gene unclear. The CDR3 is made up of 13 amino acids. Between the trimmed V and J ends, which lost 0 bases and 7 bases, there was a span of 8 bases. Germline values: CDR1 SGHAT, CDR2 FQNNGV. CDR3 residues: CASSLDQTNTQYF. The CDR3 DNA is TGTGCCAGCAGCTTAGATCAGACAAATACGCAGTATTTT.

J is TRBJ1-2 and V is TRBV18; D is possibly TRBD1 (5 bases). Trimming removed 3 bases from V and 1 base from J, with 18 bases in between. This CDR3 region has 17 residues. Germline V CDR1 and CDR2: KGHSH, LQKENI. CDR3 protein: CASSPSQGAGNNYGYTF. The CDR3 region has the DNA TGTGCCAGCTCACCGTCGCAAGGGGCAGGAAATAACTATGGCTACACCTTC.

This sequence joins TRBV6-4 and TRBJ1-6, with 7 positions matching TRBD1. Trimming at V came to 2 bases and at J to 9 bases, leaving 7 bases not matched to a gene. The CDR3 is 15 residues long. Germline V gives CDR1 MRHNA, CDR2 SNTAGT. The CDR3 protein is CASSDLAGGASPLHF. For the CDR3, the DNA is TGTGCCAGCAGTGACCTGGCAGGGGGTGCTTCACCCCTCCACTTT.

The chain combines TRBV30 with TRBJ1-2; D gene unclear. Germline V gene sequence: CDR1 GTSNPN, CDR2 SVGIG (reference sequence). CDR3 length equals 10 residues. V lost 4 bases and J lost 8, with 8 bases in between. CDR3: CAWKTRGYTF. The CDR3 region has the DNA TGTGCCTGGAAAACCCGGGGCTACACCTTC.

This clone was detected once. The chain carries TRBV10-3 and TRBJ2-7; the D gene could be TRBD1 or TRBD2 (5 bases each). From germline, CDR1 is ENHRY and CDR2 SYGVKD. Trimming left V 6 bases short and J 2 bases short, with 11 bases between. This CDR3 spans 13 amino acids. In DNA, the CDR3 is TGTGCCATCAGCGAGGGGTCAACCTACGAGCAGTACTTC. This translates into CAISEGSTYEQYF.

V and J are TRBV5-1 and TRBJ2-3, with 8 bases that match TRBD2. CDR1 and CDR2 (germline): SGHRS, YFSETQ. The trim removed 6 bases at V and 9 bases at J, leaving 12 bases unmatched. The CDR3 is made up of 14 amino acids. CDR3 DNA: TGCGCCAGCAATATAGCGGGACCATCATTGACGCAGTATTTT. Residues: CASNIAGPSLTQYF.